This T cell receptor (beta chain) was recorded in a study of T cell responses to AZD1222 COVID-19 vaccine. The repertoire was sequenced with immunoSEQ multiplex PCR; TCRdb's copy has only in-frame clones and lacks some. Found here are around 140,000 clones, 70% to 90% of them singletons; the top ten hold 8%. The source of this sequence is an adult in good health. Material: peripheral blood, obtained on day 0 of AZD1222 vaccination.

The CDR3: CASSLGSTLADQPQHF. In DNA form, the CDR3 reads TGTGCCAGCAGCTTAGGAAGCACCCTAGCGGATCAGCCCCAGCATTTT. This sequence joins TRBV7-9 and TRBJ1-5, with unresolved D. The V gene's germline CDR1 is SEHNR and CDR2 FQNEAQ (reference sequence). The CDR3 loop spans 16 amino acids. V shed 1 base and J shed 5 bases, with 15 bases lying between them.